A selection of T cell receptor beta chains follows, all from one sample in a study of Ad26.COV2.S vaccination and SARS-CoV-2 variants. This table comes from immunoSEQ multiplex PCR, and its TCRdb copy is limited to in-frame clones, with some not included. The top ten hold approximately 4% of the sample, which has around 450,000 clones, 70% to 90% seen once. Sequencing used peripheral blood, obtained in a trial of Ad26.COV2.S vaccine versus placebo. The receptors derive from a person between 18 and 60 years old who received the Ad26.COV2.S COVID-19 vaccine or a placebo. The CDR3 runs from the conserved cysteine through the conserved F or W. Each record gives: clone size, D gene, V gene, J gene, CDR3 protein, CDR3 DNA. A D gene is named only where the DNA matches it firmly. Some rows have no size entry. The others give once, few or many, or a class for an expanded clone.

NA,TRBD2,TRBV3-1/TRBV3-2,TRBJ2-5,CASSQLSGGPKYF,TGTGCCAGCAGCCAACTATCGGGGGGGCCAAAGTACTTC
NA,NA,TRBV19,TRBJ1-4,CASSISGFGRTNEKLFF,TGTGCCAGTAGTATATCCGGGTTCGGCCGAACTAATGAAAAACTGTTTTTT
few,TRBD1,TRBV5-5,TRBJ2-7,CASSLGQGAYEQYF,TGTGCCAGCAGCTTGGGGCAGGGGGCTTACGAGCAGTACTTC
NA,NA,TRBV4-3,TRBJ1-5,CASSQGHNQPQHF,TGCGCCAGCAGCCAAGGACACAATCAGCCCCAGCATTTT
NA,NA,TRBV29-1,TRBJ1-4,CSARPGARGEKLFF,TGCAGCGCCCGCCCTGGGGCCCGGGGTGAAAAACTGTTTTTT
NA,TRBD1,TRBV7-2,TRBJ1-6,CASSLPRRTGLLWNSPLHF,TGTGCCAGCAGCTTACCCCGCCGGACAGGGTTATTGTGGAATTCACCCCTCCACTTT
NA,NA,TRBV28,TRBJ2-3,CASSPATGDTQYF,TGTGCCAGCAGCCCCGCCACAGGGGATACGCAGTATTTT
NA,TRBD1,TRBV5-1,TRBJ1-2,CASSATGGSFGYTF,TGCGCCAGCAGCGCCACAGGGGGCAGTTTCGGCTACACCTTC
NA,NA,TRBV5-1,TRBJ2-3,CASSGGRDTQYF,TGCGCCAGCAGTGGAGGGAGAGATACGCAGTATTTT
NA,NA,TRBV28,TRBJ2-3,CASTPLGVTDTQYF,TGTGCCAGCACCCCCCTGGGAGTCACAGATACGCAGTATTTT
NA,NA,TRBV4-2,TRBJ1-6,CASSQLGPGSYNSPLHF,TGTGCCAGCAGCCAACTTGGACCCGGATCCTATAATTCACCCCTCCACTTT
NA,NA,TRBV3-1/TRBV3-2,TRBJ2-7,CASSQLEGSYEQYF,TGTGCCAGCAGCCAATTGGAGGGGTCCTACGAGCAGTACTTC
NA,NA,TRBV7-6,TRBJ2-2,CASSLGSGRPPTGELFF,TGTGCCAGCAGCTTAGGATCTGGGCGCCCGCCGACCGGGGAGCTGTTTTTT
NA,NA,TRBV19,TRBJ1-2,CASSIEEDYGYTF,TGTGCCAGTAGTATAGAGGAGGACTATGGCTACACCTTC
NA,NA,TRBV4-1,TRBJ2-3,CASSQIQGTDTQYF,TGCGCCAGCAGCCAAATACAGGGTACAGATACGCAGTATTTT
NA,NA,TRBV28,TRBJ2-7,CASKVVGQGYEQYF,TGTGCCAGCAAGGTTGTTGGGCAGGGCTACGAGCAGTACTTC
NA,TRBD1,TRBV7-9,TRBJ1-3,CASSPGQGETGNTIYF,TGTGCCAGCAGCCCGGGACAGGGGGAGACTGGAAACACCATATATTTT
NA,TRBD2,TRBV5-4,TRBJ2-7,CASKGEASGEYEQYF,TGTGCCAGCAAGGGGGAGGCTAGCGGGGAATACGAGCAGTACTTC
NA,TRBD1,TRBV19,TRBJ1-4,CASAMRQGFANEKLFF,TGTGCCAGTGCCATGAGACAGGGGTTTGCTAATGAAAAACTGTTTTTT
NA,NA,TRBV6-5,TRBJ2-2,CASSYSRFGELFF,TGTGCCAGCAGTTACTCAAGGTTTGGGGAGCTGTTTTTT
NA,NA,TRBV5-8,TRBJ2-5,CASSLGTGGLEVETQYF,TGTGCCAGCAGCTTAGGGACAGGAGGACTAGAGGTAGAGACCCAGTACTTC
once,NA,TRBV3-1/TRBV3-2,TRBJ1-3,CASSQGGEESGNTIYF,TGTGCCAGCAGCCAAGGAGGGGAAGAATCTGGAAACACCATATATTTT
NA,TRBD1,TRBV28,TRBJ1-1,CASRMTGDAAEAFF,TGTGCCAGCAGGATGACAGGGGATGCCGCTGAAGCTTTCTTT
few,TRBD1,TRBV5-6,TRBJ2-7,CASSPPGRTGGAYEQYF,TGTGCCAGCAGTCCCCCAGGTCGGACAGGGGGCGCCTACGAGCAGTACTTC
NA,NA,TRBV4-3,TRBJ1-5,CASSQEGWAGQPQHF,TGCGCCAGCAGCCAAGAGGGCTGGGCAGGTCAGCCCCAGCATTTT
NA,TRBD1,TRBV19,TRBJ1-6,CASSGTGGDGSPLHF,TGTGCCAGTAGTGGGACAGGGGGCGATGGTTCACCCCTCCACTTT
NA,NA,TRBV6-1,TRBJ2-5,CASSEDPGRWETQYF,TGTGCCAGCAGTGAAGATCCCGGACGCTGGGAGACCCAGTACTTC
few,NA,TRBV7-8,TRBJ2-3,CASSLLSVGTDTQYF,TGTGCCAGCAGCTTATTGTCGGTTGGAACAGATACGCAGTATTTT
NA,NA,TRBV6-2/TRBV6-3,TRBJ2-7,CASSYSSAYEQYF,TGTGCCAGCAGTTACTCGTCAGCCTACGAGCAGTACTTC
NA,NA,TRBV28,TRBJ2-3,CASLSRVGTDTQYF,TGTGCCAGCCTTTCTCGGGTAGGAACAGATACGCAGTATTTT
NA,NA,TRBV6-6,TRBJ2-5,CASSYSTGNIETQYF,TGTGCCAGCAGTTACTCAACAGGAAATATTGAGACCCAGTACTTC
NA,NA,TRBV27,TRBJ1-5,CASSPSRGYQPQHF,TGTGCCAGCAGTCCCTCTCGGGGCTATCAGCCCCAGCATTTT
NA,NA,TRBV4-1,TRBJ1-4,CASSQLYSATNEKLFF,TGCGCCAGCAGCCAACTTTACAGTGCAACTAATGAAAAACTGTTTTTT
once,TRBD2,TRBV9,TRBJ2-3,CASSVKTSGGAPDTQYF,TGTGCCAGCAGCGTAAAGACTAGCGGGGGGGCCCCAGATACGCAGTATTTT
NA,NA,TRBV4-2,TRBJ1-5,CASSHQGLGQPQHF,TGTGCCAGCAGCCACCAGGGTTTGGGACAGCCCCAGCATTTT
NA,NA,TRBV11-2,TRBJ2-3,CASSLGFLTDTQYF,TGTGCCAGCAGCCTAGGGTTCTTGACAGATACGCAGTATTTT
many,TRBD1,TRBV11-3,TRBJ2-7,CASSLGIEGSGGGYEQYF,TGTGCCAGCAGCTTAGGGATCGAGGGGTCAGGGGGCGGGTACGAGCAGTACTTC
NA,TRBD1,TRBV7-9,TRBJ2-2,CASSRPQSETGRRTGELFF,TGTGCCAGCAGCCGACCTCAGTCAGAGACAGGGCGGAGGACCGGGGAGCTGTTTTTT
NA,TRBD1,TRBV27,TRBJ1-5,CASSLQGTGYQPQHF,TGTGCCAGCAGTTTGCAAGGGACAGGGTACCAGCCCCAGCATTTT
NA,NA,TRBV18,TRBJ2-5,CASSPPGHETQYF,TGTGCCAGCTCACCCCCCGGTCACGAGACCCAGTACTTC